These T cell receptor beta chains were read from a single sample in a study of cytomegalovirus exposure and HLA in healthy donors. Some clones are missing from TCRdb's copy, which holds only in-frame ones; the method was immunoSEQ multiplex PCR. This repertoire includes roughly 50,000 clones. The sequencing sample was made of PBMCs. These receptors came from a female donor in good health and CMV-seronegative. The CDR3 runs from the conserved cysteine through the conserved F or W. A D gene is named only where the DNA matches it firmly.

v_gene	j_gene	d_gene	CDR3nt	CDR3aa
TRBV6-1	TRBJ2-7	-	TGTGCCAGCAGTGAACAGATGTACGAGCAGTACTTC	CASSEQMYEQYF
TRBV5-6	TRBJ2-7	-	TGTGCCAGCAGCCCGACAGGACGTCTCGAGCAGTACTTC	CASSPTGRLEQYF
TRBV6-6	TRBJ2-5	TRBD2	TGTGCCAGCAGTTACTCGACTAGCAGCCTCCCCGAGACCCAGTACTTC	CASSYSTSSLPETQYF
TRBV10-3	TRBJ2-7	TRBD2	TGTGCCATCAGTGTAGCGGGGGGCCGAAGCTCCTACGAGCAGTACTTC	CAISVAGGRSSYEQYF
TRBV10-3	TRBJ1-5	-	TGTGCCATCAGTGAGTACGGAGGGATGGGCAATCAGCCCCAGCATTTT	CAISEYGGMGNQPQHF
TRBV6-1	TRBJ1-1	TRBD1	TGTGCCAGCAGTGAAGGGAGGGGGCAACTCAACACTGAAGCTTTCTTT	CASSEGRGQLNTEAFF
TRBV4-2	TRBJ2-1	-	TGTGCCAGCAGCCTGACCCTGCAGGGAAGGCTCGATGAGCAGTTCTTC	CASSLTLQGRLDEQFF
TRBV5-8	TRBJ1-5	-	TGTGCCAGCAGCTTCGGGGGGTGGGGCAATCAGCCCCAGCATTTT	CASSFGGWGNQPQHF
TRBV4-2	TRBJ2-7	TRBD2	TGTGCCAGCAGCCAAGAGCGACTAGCGGGGTCCTACGAGCAGTACTTC	CASSQERLAGSYEQYF
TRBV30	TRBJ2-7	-	TGTGCCTGGAGTGTACTAGACGAGCAGTACTTC	CAWSVLDEQYF
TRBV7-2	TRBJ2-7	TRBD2	TGTGCCAGCAGCTTTAGCGGGGGCCTCTCCTACGAGCAGTACTTC	CASSFSGGLSYEQYF
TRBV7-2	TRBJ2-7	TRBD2	TGTGCCAGCAGCGCCGGACTAGCGGCCTCCTACGAGCAGTACTTC	CASSAGLAASYEQYF
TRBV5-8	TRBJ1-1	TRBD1	TGTGCCAGCCCCGGACAGGGACCGAACACTGAAGCTTTCTTT	CASPGQGPNTEAFF
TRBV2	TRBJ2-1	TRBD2	TGTGCCAGCAGTGAAGCCGGGGGAGGGAGGTACAATGAGCAGTTCTTC	CASSEAGGGRYNEQFF
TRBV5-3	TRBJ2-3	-	TGTGCCAGAAGCTTGGTCGGCGGCCCGGGGGAAGATACGCAGTATTTT	CARSLVGGPGEDTQYF
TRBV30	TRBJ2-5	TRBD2	TGTGCCTGGAGTGTTGGTAGCGGGGGCCAAGAGACCCAGTACTTC	CAWSVGSGGQETQYF
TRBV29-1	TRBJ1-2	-	TGCAGCGTTGACAGGGAGGGGATGGACTATGGCTACACCTTC	CSVDREGMDYGYTF
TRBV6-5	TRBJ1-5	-	TGTGCCAGCAGTTGGGGCAGCAATCAGCCCCAGCATTTT	CASSWGSNQPQHF
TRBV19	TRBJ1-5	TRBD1	TGTGCCAGTAGTATAGGGTACAGGGGGGGGCAGCCCCAGCATTTT	CASSIGYRGGQPQHF
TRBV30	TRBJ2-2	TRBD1	TGTGCCTGGAGTGTACTACAGGGGCTGAACACCGGGGAGCTGTTTTTT	CAWSVLQGLNTGELFF
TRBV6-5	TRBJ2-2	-	TGTGCCAGCGATGAAGGGCAGGGTCAAACCGGGGAGCTGTTTTTT	CASDEGQGQTGELFF
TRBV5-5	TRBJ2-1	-	TGTGCCAGCAGCTTGACTACAGGTCTCCATGAGCAGTTCTTC	CASSLTTGLHEQFF
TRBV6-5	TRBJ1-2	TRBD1	TGTGCCAGCAGTAGAGGGACAGGGGCTTCTGGCTACACCTTC	CASSRGTGASGYTF
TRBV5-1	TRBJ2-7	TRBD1	TGCGCCAGCAGCTCGGAAGGCGAAACAGGGGACCACGAGCAGTACTTC	CASSSEGETGDHEQYF
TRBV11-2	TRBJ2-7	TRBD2	TGTGCCAGCAGCTTAACTCCGGGACTAGTGAACGAGCAGTACTTC	CASSLTPGLVNEQYF
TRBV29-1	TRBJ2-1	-	TGCAGCGTTGGGCGGGGCGCGTCCTACAATGAGCAGTTCTTC	CSVGRGASYNEQFF
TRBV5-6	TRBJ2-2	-	TGTGCCAGCAGCCGCCCGAGCGGACTGAACACCGGGGAGCTGTTTTTT	CASSRPSGLNTGELFF
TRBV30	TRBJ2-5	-	TGTGCCTGGAGTTCCCTAGCTAGGGAGACCCAGTACTTC	CAWSSLARETQYF
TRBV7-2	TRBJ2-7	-	TGTGCCAGCAGCACTTACAGGGATGCCTACGAGCAGTACTTC	CASSTYRDAYEQYF
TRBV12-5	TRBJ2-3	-	TGTGCTAGTGGTTTGGCGGGGATCACAGATACGCAGTATTTT	CASGLAGITDTQYF
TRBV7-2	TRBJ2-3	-	TGTGCCAGCAGCTATGTTCCAGGGTCAGGCACAGATACGCAGTATTTT	CASSYVPGSGTDTQYF
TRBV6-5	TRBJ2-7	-	TGTGCCAGCAGTTACTCTCGGGGCTCCTACGAGCAGTACTTC	CASSYSRGSYEQYF
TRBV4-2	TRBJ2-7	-	TGTGCCAGCAGCTTAGCGGTCGGGGACGAGCAGTACTTC	CASSLAVGDEQYF
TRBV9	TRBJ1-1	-	TGTGCCAGCAGCGTGGGGGACGAAGGGGGAGCTTTCTTT	CASSVGDEGGAFF
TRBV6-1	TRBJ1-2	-	TGTGCCAGCGCTACGGGAGGAAATGGCTACACCTTC	CASATGGNGYTF
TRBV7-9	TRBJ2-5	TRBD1	TGTGCCAGCAGCTCGGGACAGGGGAGGCAAGAGACCCAGTACTTC	CASSSGQGRQETQYF
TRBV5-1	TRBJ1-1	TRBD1	TGCGCCAGCAGCACAACAGGGGTTAGGAACACTGAAGCTTTCTTT	CASSTTGVRNTEAFF
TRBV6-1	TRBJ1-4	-	TGTGCCAGCAACCCCATTGGTGTCGGGAATGAAAAACTGTTTTTT	CASNPIGVGNEKLFF
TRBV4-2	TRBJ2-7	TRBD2	TGTGCCAGCAACCCCACTGGGACTAGCGTTTCCTACGAGCAGTACTTC	CASNPTGTSVSYEQYF
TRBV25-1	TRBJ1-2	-	TGTGCCAGCAGTGAGCCGGGGGGCTACCCTTATGGCTACACCTTC	CASSEPGGYPYGYTF
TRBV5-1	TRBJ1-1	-	TGCGCCAGCAGCTTGAGAGGGGGATCGTACATGAACACTGAAGCTTTCTTT	CASSLRGGSYMNTEAFF
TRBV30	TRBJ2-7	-	TGTGCCTGGAGTGTTAGCAACTCCTACGAGCAGTACTTC	CAWSVSNSYEQYF
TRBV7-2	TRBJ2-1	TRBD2	TGTGCCAGCAGCTGGACTAGCGGAAACTACAATGAGCAGTTCTTC	CASSWTSGNYNEQFF
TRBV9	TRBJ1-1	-	TGTGCCAGCAGCGCCCAGGTAGGGGCTGAAGCTTTCTTT	CASSAQVGAEAFF
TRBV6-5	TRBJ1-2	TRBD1	TGTGCCAGCCAATCCCAGGGGACAGGCCACTATGGCTACACCTTC	CASQSQGTGHYGYTF
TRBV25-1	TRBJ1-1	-	TGTGCCAGCAGTGAGCGGCGGAGGGGCGGGGTTGACACTGAAGCTTTCTTT	CASSERRRGGVDTEAFF
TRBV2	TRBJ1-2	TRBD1	TGTGCCAGCAGTGATCAGGGGGAACATGGCTACACCTTC	CASSDQGEHGYTF